The 12 T cell receptor beta chains reported below all come from one sample, sequenced in a study of T cells after somatic rescue of genetic block. Sequencing was performed with immunoSEQ multiplex PCR; in TCRdb, only in-frame clones are kept and a portion is missing. In the table there are tens of thousands of clones, roughly 90% of which are singletons. Sequencing used peripheral blood mononuclear cells (PBMCs). The receptors come from a man aged 25-40 years.

The chain couples TRBV28 to TRBJ2-1, with D perhaps TRBD2 (6 bases). CDR3 length: 14 residues. Germline CDR1 is MDHEN and CDR2 is SYDVKM. Trimming took off 1 base at V and 7 bases at J, with 11 bases between the two ends. The CDR3 here is CASSLFGGRNEQFF. CDR3 DNA sequence: TGTGCCAGCAGTTTATTTGGGGGGAGAAATGAGCAGTTCTTC. Full variable domain (remainder filled in from reference TRBV28 and TRBJ2-1): DVKVTQSSRYLVKRTGEKVFLECVQDMDHENMFWYRQDPGLGLRLIYFSYDVKMKEKGDIPEGYSVSREKKERFSLILESASTNQTSMYLCASSLFGGRNEQFFGPGTRLTVL.

This chain uses TRBV11-2 with TRBJ2-1; 7 nucleotides align to TRBD2. CDR1 SGHAT and CDR2 FQNNGV come from the germline V gene. With V trimmed by 1 base and J by 4 bases, 4 bases remained unmatched. The CDR3 loop spans 15 amino acids. CDR3 loop: CASSLVGGSYNEQFF. The DNA for the CDR3 is TGTGCCAGCAGCTTAGTGGGCGGGAGTTACAATGAGCAGTTCTTC. Full variable domain (rest looked up from reference TRBV11-2 and TRBJ2-1): EAGVAQSPRYKIIEKRQSVAFWCNPISGHATLYWYQQILGQGPKLLIQFQNNGVVDDSQLPKDRFSAERLKGVDSTLKIQPAKLEDSAVYLCASSLVGGSYNEQFFGPGTRLTVL.

This clone was seen at least ten times. This specimen includes other DNA sequences encoding the same CDR3. The chain carries TRBV6-6 and TRBJ1-2; 9 nucleotides match TRBD1. The CDR3 length is 15 residues. The J segment lost 2 bases and the V segment lost 6 bases, leaving 7 bases of the junction unmatched. Germline V gene data show CDR1 as MNHNY and CDR2 as SVGAGI (reference sequence). CDR3 residues: CASRSIQGANYGYTF. The CDR3 DNA reads as TGTGCCAGCAGGTCCATACAGGGGGCAAACTATGGCTACACCTTC.

The rearrangement joins TRBV6-5 to TRBJ2-1; D could derive from TRBD1 or TRBD2 (5 bases each). The germline CDR1 and CDR2 sequences are MNHEY and SVGAGI. The CDR3 loop spans 12 amino acids. V lost 10 bases to trimming and J lost 9 bases, with 16 bases between them. The CDR3 here is CATWSGAREQFF. DNA of the CDR3: TGTGCCACCTGGTCCGGGGCGCGTGAGCAGTTCTTC.

This clone was recorded only once. This sequence joins TRBV6-6 and TRBJ2-2, with D perhaps TRBD2 (5 bases). Germline loops: CDR1 MNHNY, CDR2 SVGAGI (reference sequence). V shed 4 bases and J shed 1 base, with 7 bases lying between them. This CDR3 region has 14 residues. The DNA of the CDR3 is TGTGCCAGCAGTTTGGGAGAGAACACCGGGGAGCTGTTTTTT. Protein product: CASSLGENTGELFF.

The V call is TRBV19, the J call TRBJ2-6, with unresolved D. The CDR3 contains 21 residues. V was pared by 2 bases and J by 3 bases, with 26 bases between. Germline CDR1 LNHDA, CDR2 SQIVND (reference sequence). CDR3 residues: CASSINRSGRAAVGGANVLTF. DNA of the CDR3: TGTGCCAGTAGTATAAATCGTTCCGGGCGTGCCGCCGTGGGTGGGGCCAACGTCCTGACTTTC.

The V call is TRBV5-1, the J call TRBJ2-7; 7 bases map to TRBD1. This CDR3 spans 16 amino acids. The germline V gene encodes CDR1 SGHRS and CDR2 YFSETQ. The junction had 15 bases not matched to a gene; V was cut back by 3 bases and J by 6 bases. The CDR3 region has the DNA TGCGCCAGCAGCTCCTACCGGGCAGGGGGTAACGGCGAGCAGTACTTC. It yields the protein CASSSYRAGGNGEQYF.

The V call is TRBV9, the J call TRBJ1-6; tentatively, D is TRBD1 (5 bases). Germline V gene data show CDR1 as SGDLS and CDR2 as YYNGEE. The CDR3 is 15 amino acids. V dropped 2 bases and J dropped 10 bases, with 16 bases sitting between them. The CDR3 region is CASSVAGPSYSPLHF. CDR3 in DNA: TGTGCCAGCAGCGTCGCAGGGCCATCGTACTCACCCCTCCACTTT. The entire variable domain, with the rest obtained from reference TRBV9 and TRBJ1-6, is as follows: DSGVTQTPKHLITATGQRVTLRCSPRSGDLSVYWYQQSLDQGLQFLIQYYNGEERAKGNILERFSAQQFPDLHSELNLSSLELGDSALYFCASSVAGPSYSPLHFGNGTRLTVT.

V and J are TRBV19 and TRBJ1-5, with a weak D call TRBD1 (5 bases). From germline, CDR1 is LNHDA and CDR2 SQIVND (reference sequence). The CDR3 runs to 16 residues. Trimming pared 7 bases from V and 3 bases from J, leaving 19 bases between. The CDR3 reads CASKLQGEAINQPQHF. For the CDR3, the DNA is TGTGCCAGTAAGTTGCAGGGAGAAGCCATCAATCAGCCCCAGCATTTT.

This clone appeared once. CDR3 nucleotides: TGTGCCAGCCAGGACGGGGGGTCTGGGGCCAACGTCCTGACTTTC. This codes for CASQDGGSGANVLTF. The rearrangement uses TRBV19 and TRBJ2-6, with 7 nucleotides matching TRBD2. V lost 9 bases and J lost 1; bases outside the gene matches: 6. CDR3 size: 15 residues. Germline V lookup: CDR1 LNHDA, CDR2 SQIVND (reference sequence).

The chain joins TRBV18 to TRBJ2-5; D is uncertain. V was shortened by 3 bases and J by 3 bases, with 8 bases between the two germline ends. The CDR3 runs 13 residues. Germline loops: CDR1 KGHSH, CDR2 LQKENI. The DNA of the CDR3 is TGTGCCAGCTCACCGAGCCTGGAAGAGACCCAGTACTTC. Its protein is CASSPSLEETQYF.

The chain joins TRBV28 to TRBJ1-2; no firm D call. Germline V lookup: CDR1 MDHEN, CDR2 SYDVKM. The CDR3 spans 14 residues. Trimming took off 3 bases at V and 7 bases at J, with 15 bases between the two ends. DNA of the CDR3: TGTGCCAGCAGTTTCCCCGGAGGGAGTTTTGGCTACACCTTC. This encodes CASSFPGGSFGYTF.